Listed below are T cell receptor beta chains from one sample, sequenced in a study of graft-versus-host responses after intestinal transplantation. Their specific antigens are unknown. Profiled with immunoSEQ multiplex PCR; TCRdb holds only in-frame clones, not every one. The sample holds about 64,000 clones, 90% seen once. The sample was unstimulated CD8+ T cells sorted from spleen or lymph node cells, taken before transplant. These receptors came from a human donor who was the organ donor for an intestinal transplant. The CDR3 runs from the conserved cysteine through the conserved F or W.

>TRBJ2-2|15|TRBV7-8
CASRSGQGDTGELFF
>TRBJ2-1|19|TRBV7-9
CASSPPSLWLADYNNEQFF
>TRBJ2-1|14|TRBV6-1
CASSEHGTINEQFF
>TRBJ1-2|15|TRBV6-1
CASSEVAGQGLGYTF
>TRBJ2-5|15|TRBV9
CASSAGLAEQETQYF
>TRBJ2-7|16|TRBV7-9
CASSLGASGVSYEQYF
>NA|15|TRBV6-1
CASSEAGTGSYEQYF
>TRBJ2-7|16|TRBV10-1
CASSGVLGTGNGEQYF
>TRBJ1-5|16|TRBV6-1
CASSEDDGGGNQPQHF
>TRBJ2-2|13|TRBV6-4
CASSRQGIGELFF
>TRBJ2-2|14|TRBV5-8
CASRTGEYTGELFF
>TRBJ2-7|16|TRBV4-1
CASSQGVAVLNYEQYF
>TRBJ1-2|14|TRBV28
CASSPQGTGYGYTF
>TRBJ2-5|19|TRBV11-2
CASSLPLPLVASYQETQYF
>TRBJ1-1|14|TRBV13
CASSFGQGGTEAFF
>TRBJ1-1|16|TRBV19
CASSPRDRGWNTEAFF
>TRBJ2-2|17|TRBV10-3
CAISGSGQALNTGELFF
>TRBJ1-5|14|TRBV9
CASRTTSGNQPQHF
>TRBJ2-7|14|TRBV7-7
CASSSSSGSYEQYF
>TRBJ2-7|15|TRBV11-2
CASSLISSGRWEQYF
>TRBJ1-2|12|TRBV2
CASRRGRKGYTF
>TRBJ2-7|16|TRBV7-6
CASSLAMGYLIYEQYF
>TRBJ2-7|15|TRBV9
CASSEIPGDLYEQYF
>TRBJ2-7|20|TRBV6-4
CASSDSVFSGSRTFTYEQYF
>TRBJ2-1|15|TRBV4-1
CASSQTSGRPNEQFF
>TRBJ2-7|15|TRBV16
CASSPRDRGFYEQYF
>TRBJ2-7|15|TRBV2
CASSGRGYSSYEQYF
>TRBJ2-1|19|TRBV15
CATSGRTSGEGSSYNEQFF
>TRBJ2-7|15|TRBV27
CASSLTGYNSYEQYF
>TRBJ2-7|14|TRBV15
CATSRPGLATEQYF
>TRBJ2-7|15|TRBV19
CASSISTGSSYEQYF
>TRBJ2-7|11|TRBV2
CATGTGSEQYF
>TRBJ1-5|18|TRBV27
CASSTTSTAYLSGRPQHF
>TRBJ2-5|14|TRBV5-1
CASSLAHYQETQYF
>TRBJ2-1|17|TRBV12-5
CASGLVIPASGRNEQFF
>TRBJ2-7|15|TRBV7-8
CASSLEGGGGNEQYF
>TRBJ2-3|14|TRBV2
CASSGPADWDTQYF
>TRBJ1-4|16|TRBV18
CASSPRQGGTNEKLFF
>TRBJ1-2|13|TRBV27
CASGAGGTYGYTF
>TRBJ1-1|16|TRBV9
CASSPMGLGADSEAFF
>TRBJ1-5|13|TRBV10-2
CASSEGLDQPQHF
>TRBJ2-3|18|TRBV19
CASSTRQAASPSTDTQYF
>TRBJ2-5|15|TRBV27
CASSFRQGRAETQYF
>TRBJ2-3|15|TRBV7-6
CASSSGTPTSDTQYF
>TRBJ2-7|16|TRBV13
CASSLGAELNSYEQYF
>TRBJ1-1|13|TRBV29-1
CSVEGRGRSEAFF